These 20 T cell receptor beta chains were sequenced from one sample in a study of blood T cell repertoires in COVID-19 (dated by TCRdb to 2018 to 2020). The library was obtained by the immunoSEQ multiplex PCR assay. Drawn from immuneACCESS, this table holds only the in-frame rearrangements with V and J called that TCRdb kept. Clones are partly lost; checked studies trace under half to an unresolved V gene and leave the rest unexplained. The sample includes roughly 150,000 clones, with around four fifths observed a single time. The ten largest clonotypes hold 8% of the sample. Sequenced: PBMCs or T cells enriched from blood (not recorded which). The receptors were gathered from a woman between 45 and 65 years old who had recovered from COVID-19.

This clone appeared once. The chain joins TRBV7-8 to TRBJ1-1, with a tentative D call TRBD1 (6 bases). The CDR3 contains 14 residues. V was cut by 5 bases and J by 1 base, with 11 bases left in between. Looked up from germline, CDR1 is SGHVS and CDR2 is FQNEAQ. The CDR3 sequence is CASSKQGPNTEAFF. The CDR3 DNA reads TGTGCCAGCAGCAAACAGGGACCGAACACTGAAGCTTTCTTT.

V is TRBV28 and J is TRBJ2-5, with 8 nucleotides matching TRBD1. The CDR3 sequence is 12 residues long. From germline, CDR1 is MDHEN and CDR2 SYDVKM. J gave up 4 bases and V 11 bases, and 6 bases lay outside the gene matches. CDR3 sequence (DNA): TGTGCCGCTACAGGGGGGAGAGAGACCCAGTACTTC. It yields the protein CAATGGRETQYF.

The rearrangement joins TRBV9 to TRBJ2-1; D may be TRBD2 (5 bases). Germline CDR1 reads SGDLS; CDR2 reads YYNGEE. V gave up 1 base and J gave up 2 bases, with 13 bases separating them. The CDR3 is 16 amino acids. The CDR3 region is CASSVRSGGTYNEQFF. The CDR3 region has the DNA TGTGCCAGCAGCGTACGATCCGGAGGAACCTACAATGAGCAGTTCTTC.

This chain links TRBV5-4 with TRBJ1-2; D is unresolved. Germline CDR1 SGHNT, CDR2 YYREEE (reference sequence). This CDR3 comprises 14 residues. V was shortened by 3 bases and J by 4 bases, with 13 bases between the two germline ends. The CDR3 bases are TGTGCCAGCAGCTACGATACAGAGATCTATGGCTACACCTTC. Translation: CASSYDTEIYGYTF.

The J gene is TRBJ2-2, the V gene TRBV7-3, with D hard to call. The germline V gene has CDR1 SGHTA and CDR2 FQGTGA. V was pared by 3 bases and J by 6 bases, with 14 bases between. This CDR3 region has 15 residues. In DNA, the CDR3 is TGTGCCAGCAGCTTTTTTTTATCCGTTCCCGGGGAGCTGTTTTTT. This codes for CASSFFLSVPGELFF.

The chain couples TRBV5-1 to TRBJ2-5; D is undetermined. V was cut by 0 bases and J by 7 bases, with 13 bases left in between. CDR3 length: 14 amino acids. Germline V lookup: CDR1 SGHRS, CDR2 YFSETQ. CDR3 in amino acids: CASSLETGRGTQYF. DNA of the CDR3: TGCGCCAGCAGCTTGGAGACTGGAAGAGGGACCCAGTACTTC. Full variable domain (remainder filled in from reference TRBV5-1 and TRBJ2-5): KAGVTQTPRYLIKTRGQQVTLSCSPISGHRSVSWYQQTPGQGLQFLFEYFSETQRNKGNFPGRFSGRQFSNSRSEMNVSTLELGDSALYLCASSLETGRGTQYFGPGTRLLVL.

The V and J genes are TRBV5-6 and TRBJ2-6; D might be TRBD1 (6 bases). The CDR3 spans 16 residues. CDR1 and CDR2 from the germline V gene are SGHDT and YYEEEE. Trimming left V 0 bases short and J 3 bases short, with 10 bases between. The CDR3 spells CASSLGRTVGANVLTF. The CDR3 DNA is TGTGCCAGCAGCTTGGGTAGGACAGTTGGGGCCAACGTCCTGACTTTC.

V and J are TRBV3-1 (or the pseudogene TRBV3-2) and TRBJ2-2; TRBD2 matches at 8 bases. This CDR3 has 15 residues. From germline, CDR1 is LGHDT and CDR2 YNNKEL (reference sequence). V lost 6 bases and J lost 2; bases outside the gene matches: 5. The CDR3 DNA reads as TGTGCCAGCAGGGGAGCGGGAGCAAACACCGGGGAGCTGTTTTTT. Translation gives CASRGAGANTGELFF.

The chain is built from TRBV19 and TRBJ1-6, with TRBD1 identical over 8 bases. V dropped 2 bases and J dropped 7; count of bases not matched to a gene: 1. Germline CDR1 LNHDA, CDR2 SQIVND (reference sequence). The CDR3 covers 14 residues. Here the CDR3 DNA reads TGTGCCAGTAGTATATGGACAGGGAATTCACCCCTCCACTTT. Translated: CASSIWTGNSPLHF.

V and J are TRBV28 and TRBJ2-7; TRBD1 aligns across 9 bases. Germline values: CDR1 MDHEN, CDR2 SYDVKM. This CDR3 spans 16 amino acids. Germline trimming cut 1 base from V and 6 bases from J; bases unmatched to any gene: 10. The DNA for the CDR3 is TGTGCCAGCAGTTTATCACCGGGACAGGGAAGGTCCGAGCAGTACTTC. Its translation: CASSLSPGQGRSEQYF. Drawing the rest from reference TRBV28 and TRBJ2-7, the complete variable domain is DVKVTQSSRYLVKRTGEKVFLECVQDMDHENMFWYRQDPGLGLRLIYFSYDVKMKEKGDIPEGYSVSREKKERFSLILESASTNQTSMYLCASSLSPGQGRSEQYFGPGTRLTVT.

This chain connects TRBV27 to TRBJ2-1, with 8 bases identical to TRBD2. The CDR3 consists of 15 residues. CDR1 MNHEY and CDR2 SMNVEV come from the germline V gene (reference sequence). Trimming cost V 5 bases and J 6 bases; bases outside gene matches: 9. The CDR3: CASSLSGLGSNEQFF. In DNA form, the CDR3 reads TGTGCCAGCAGTCTCTCGGGACTAGGGAGCAATGAGCAGTTCTTC.

The chain combines TRBV18 with TRBJ2-3; 10 positions agree with TRBD2. Germline V CDR1 and CDR2: KGHSH, LQKENI. The CDR3 contains 16 residues. V trimming: 3 bases; J trimming: 2 bases; junction bases outside the gene matches: 5. CDR3: CASSPFTSGDTDTQYF. CDR3 bases: TGTGCCAGCTCACCCTTTACTAGCGGGGACACAGATACGCAGTATTTT.

The chain has TRBV28 and TRBJ2-1, with 7 bases that match TRBD1. V dropped 6 bases and J dropped 2; count of bases not matched to a gene: 4. Looked up from germline, CDR1 is MDHEN and CDR2 is SYDVKM. The length of the CDR3 is 14 residues. The CDR3 DNA follows: TGTGCCAGCAGGACAGGGTTGACCTACAATGAGCAGTTCTTC. Translated, it gives CASRTGLTYNEQFF.

The chain carries TRBV2 and TRBJ1-2; tentative D call: TRBD1 (5 bases). This CDR3 is 12 amino acids long. Germline lookup yields CDR1 SNHLY and CDR2 FYNNEI. CDR3 bases: TGTGTCACAGATAGCAGCCGGGGGGGCTACACCTTC. Protein: CVTDSSRGGYTF.

This rearrangement joins TRBV6-5 to TRBJ2-5, with 8 bases identical to TRBD2. The germline V gene has CDR1 MNHEY and CDR2 SVGAGI. The V segment lost 0 bases and the J segment 2 bases; nucleotides outside the gene matches: 5. This CDR3 has 16 residues. CDR3 DNA: TGTGCCAGCAGTTACTCAGGGGCGGGGGGTCAAGAGACCCAGTACTTC. The encoded protein is CASSYSGAGGQETQYF.

The chain couples TRBV30 to TRBJ1-1; possibly TRBD1 for D (5 bases). Germline V gene data show CDR1 as GTSNPN and CDR2 as SVGIG (reference sequence). This CDR3 region has 16 residues. V gave up 4 bases and J gave up 0 bases, with 18 bases separating them. The CDR3 loop is CAWTQRTIPMNTEAFF. The CDR3 coding sequence is TGTGCCTGGACCCAACGGACAATCCCCATGAACACTGAAGCTTTCTTT.

The J gene is TRBJ2-3, the V gene TRBV24-1; the D is unclear. V was shortened by 4 bases and J by 2 bases, with 12 bases between the two germline ends. This CDR3 spans 15 amino acids. CDR1 KGHDR and CDR2 SFDVKD come from the germline V gene. The CDR3 nucleotides read TGTGCCACCAGTGAAGGCGGTCTCCTCACAGATACGCAGTATTTT. As protein: CATSEGGLLTDTQYF.

This rearrangement joins TRBV7-9 to TRBJ2-1, with a tentative D call TRBD1 (6 bases). The germline V and J ends were trimmed by 1 base and 3 bases, with 7 bases remaining between them. The CDR3 sequence is 14 residues long. Germline V gene data show CDR1 as SEHNR and CDR2 as FQNEAQ (reference sequence). The chain's CDR3 is CASSLDRDYNEQFF. The CDR3 region has the DNA TGTGCCAGCAGCTTAGACAGGGACTACAATGAGCAGTTCTTC.

V and J are TRBV19 and TRBJ1-4; no firm D call. The CDR3 length is 15 residues. V lost 9 bases and J 4 bases, leaving 18 bases between the germline ends. Germline V gene lookup returns CDR1 LNHDA and CDR2 SQIVND (reference sequence). CDR3 protein: CASRVAGPSNEKLFF. The CDR3 nucleotides are TGTGCCAGCCGGGTCGCGGGCCCAAGTAATGAAAAACTGTTTTTT.

This clone was seen once. The V and J genes are TRBV25-1 and TRBJ1-4; D gene uncertain. V gave up 4 bases and J gave up 1 base, with 7 bases separating them. CDR1 is MGHDK, CDR2 SYGVNS, per germline. The CDR3 spans 14 residues. The DNA of the CDR3 is TGTGCCAGCAGTGGCAGGCTAACTAATGAAAAACTGTTTTTT. Translated, it gives CASSGRLTNEKLFF.